The sequence of this TCR beta chain was determined in a study of regulatory T cells in long-lasting Graves disease. Investigators prepared the TCR beta libraries by applying iRepertoire HTBI primers and Arm-PCR of CDR3 regions. In TCRdb, the multiplex PCR reads were re-called with MiXCR into one record per CDR3 protein. The data contain 500,000 to 800,000 distinct CDR3 sequences, approximately 31% of them singletons. In this sample, this clonotype turned up a few times. Indicated time point: persistent/refractory GD, antithyroid drugs over 5 years with positive TRAb. From RNA extracted from PBMCs, the TCR library was made. The sequencing used peripheral blood mononuclear cells (PBMCs), collected when the disease was refractory, from a patient treated with antithyroid drugs. The sequence was obtained from a female donor with Graves disease.

The CDR3 nucleotides read TGCAGCGCCCGGCCAAGCGGCACTGAAGCTTTCTTT. This sequence encodes CSARPSGTEAFF. The chain links TRBV29-1 to TRBJ1-1; D remains ambiguous. Germline V gene lookup returns CDR1 SQVTM and CDR2 ANQGSEA. There are 12 residues in the CDR3. Trimming took 7 bases from V and 4 from J, leaving 13 bases between them. The variable domain in full, completed from reference TRBV29-1 and TRBJ1-1, reads SAVISQKPSRDICQRGTSLTIQCQVDSQVTMMFWYRQQPGQSLTLIATANQGSEATYESGFVIDKFPISRPNLTFSTLTVSNMSPEDSSIYLCSARPSGTEAFFGQGTRLTVV.